Below, 13 T cell receptor beta chains from the same sample are listed, as sequenced in a study of naive and memory T cell subsets. An equimolar mix of two oligonucleotides served as the beta constant-region primer for TRBC1 and TRBC2. The ligated cDNA underwent four PCR rounds using SP2 and nested alpha and beta constant-region primers. From the UMI-ligation and nested PCR reads, TCRdb called clonotypes with MiXCR, one entry per CDR3 protein. The repertoire holds 80,000 to 95,000 distinct CDR3 sequences, with 9% as singletons. The specimen sequenced was naive CD8+ T cells from blood. These receptors came from a human donor in good health.

This clonotype showed up just a few times. The J gene is TRBJ2-4, the V gene TRBV7-2, with D maybe TRBD2 (6 bases). This CDR3 has 14 amino acids. CDR1 and CDR2 (germline): SGHTA, FQGNSA. Trimming stripped 6 bases from V and 4 bases from J, with 13 bases between. CDR3 DNA: TGTGCCAGCAGTCTAAGCGGGCCGAAAAACATTCAGTACTTC. As protein: CASSLSGPKNIQYF.

This clonotype was detected many times. This rearrangement joins TRBV7-2 to TRBJ2-7; D ambiguous. CDR1 is SGHTA, CDR2 FQGNSA, per germline. The CDR3 totals 14 residues. V shed 5 bases and J shed 3 bases, with 14 bases lying between them. The CDR3 region is CASSEWGLDYEQYF. In DNA form, the CDR3 reads TGTGCCAGCAGCGAATGGGGATTAGACTACGAGCAGTACTTC.

This clonotype was seen a handful of times. The rearrangement joins TRBV11-2 to TRBJ2-5, with 12 positions matching TRBD2. Germline V gene data show CDR1 as SGHAT and CDR2 as FQNNGV. This CDR3 contains 17 residues. With 2 bases clipped from V and 5 bases from J, the junction kept 9 bases outside the gene matches. CDR3 in DNA: TGTGCCAGCAGCTTATTTTCTAGCGGGAGGGTCGGTGAGACCCAGTACTTC. Its protein is CASSLFSSGRVGETQYF. Full variable domain (rest looked up from reference TRBV11-2 and TRBJ2-5): EAGVAQSPRYKIIEKRQSVAFWCNPISGHATLYWYQQILGQGPKLLIQFQNNGVVDDSQLPKDRFSAERLKGVDSTLKIQPAKLEDSAVYLCASSLFSSGRVGETQYFGPGTRLLVL.

This clonotype was seen ten or more times. The V and J genes are TRBV28 and TRBJ1-1; possible D gene TRBD1, 6 bases. The CDR3 has 15 amino acids. Germline loops: CDR1 MDHEN, CDR2 SYDVKM. V was cut by 5 bases and J by 1 base, with 14 bases left in between. For the CDR3, the DNA is TGTGCCAGCAGTGGTAGACAGGACCCGAACACTGAAGCTTTCTTT. Translated: CASSGRQDPNTEAFF.

This clonotype was found many times. The chain combines TRBV27 with TRBJ2-5; D gene unclear. V lost 4 bases to trimming and J lost 5 bases, with 17 bases between them. The CDR3 has 15 residues. Germline values: CDR1 MNHEY, CDR2 SMNVEV (reference sequence). CDR3 sequence reads: CASSSPGSITETQYF. CDR3 nucleotide sequence: TGTGCCAGCAGTTCCCCGGGTAGCATAACGGAGACCCAGTACTTC.

This clonotype was observed at least ten times. The chain joins TRBV6-5 to TRBJ2-1; 12 positions match TRBD2. This CDR3 region has 16 residues. Germline values: CDR1 MNHEY, CDR2 SVGAGI. With 5 bases clipped from V and 2 bases from J, the junction kept 4 bases outside the gene matches. The CDR3 reads CASSPSSGRAYNEQFF. CDR3 DNA sequence: TGTGCCAGCAGTCCGTCTAGCGGGAGGGCCTACAATGAGCAGTTCTTC.

A few counts support this clonotype. The CDR3 sequence is CASSHRDRAYEQYF. CDR3 DNA: TGTGCCAGCAGCCACCGGGACAGGGCTTACGAGCAGTACTTC. This chain uses TRBV7-9 with TRBJ2-7, with 9 bases that match TRBD1. J gave up 4 bases and V 5 bases, and 6 bases lay outside the gene matches. Germline values: CDR1 SEHNR, CDR2 FQNEAQ (reference sequence). The CDR3 has 14 amino acids. Full variable domain (missing parts from reference TRBV7-9 and TRBJ2-7): DTGVSQNPRHKITKRGQNVTFRCDPISEHNRLYWYRQTLGQGPEFLTYFQNEAQLEKSRLLSDRFSAERPKGSFSTLEIQRTEQGDSAMYLCASSHRDRAYEQYFGPGTRLTVT.

This clonotype was observed a few times. V usage is TRBV12-3 or TRBV12-4 and J usage is TRBJ1-2, with D perhaps TRBD1 (5 bases). The CDR3 is 17 amino acids. V dropped 2 bases and J dropped 3 bases, with 19 bases sitting between them. The CDR3 here is CASSLHVRGPEDYGYTF. The CDR3 nucleotides are TGTGCCAGCAGTTTACACGTGAGGGGCCCGGAGGACTATGGCTACACCTTC.

This clonotype came up a few times. The gene calls are TRBV27 and TRBJ1-2; D may be TRBD1 (6 bases). In germline, CDR1 is MNHEY, CDR2 SMNVEV (reference sequence). The CDR3 loop spans 14 amino acids. Trimming took off 4 bases at V and 4 bases at J, with 13 bases between the two ends. The CDR3 is CASSSGQTFYGYTF. CDR3 nucleotides: TGTGCCAGCAGTTCAGGACAGACTTTCTATGGCTACACCTTC.

This clonotype was seen repeatedly, ten times or more. V gene TRBV27 combines with J gene TRBJ1-6; 7 bases are shared with TRBD1. V was clipped by 5 bases and J by 13 bases; unmatched bases: 17. CDR3 length: 16 amino acids. CDR1 and CDR2 from the germline V gene are MNHEY and SMNVEV (reference sequence). CDR3 DNA: TGTGCCAGCAGTCAAGGGACAGCCATGTTGTTCTGGCCCCTCCACTTT. It yields the protein CASSQGTAMLFWPLHF.

This clonotype was observed at least ten times. The V call is TRBV29-1, the J call TRBJ1-2; no definite D call. The CDR3 totals 13 residues. V was clipped by 2 bases and J by 7 bases, with 14 bases between them. Per the germline V gene, CDR1 is SQVTM and CDR2 is ANQGSEA. CDR3 coding DNA: TGCAGCGTTGAAAACCCCGCCCCTGCTGGCTACACCTTC. Translation: CSVENPAPAGYTF.

This clonotype was seen at least ten times. The rearrangement uses TRBV29-1 and TRBJ2-1; 9 bases align to TRBD2. CDR1 is SQVTM and CDR2 is ANQGSEA in the germline V gene. The CDR3 is 14 residues long. V lost 1 base and J lost 5; bases outside the gene matches: 3. The DNA of the CDR3 is TGCAGCGTTGAAGCTAGCGGGAAGGACAATGAGCAGTTCTTC. Its protein product is CSVEASGKDNEQFF.

This clonotype has just a few counts. This CDR3 is CASSLWDRDSGYGYTF. CDR3 coding DNA: TGCGCCAGCAGCTTGTGGGACAGGGATTCGGGCTATGGCTACACCTTC. The chain employs TRBV5-1 and TRBJ1-2; 9 bases map to TRBD1. V trimming: 1 base; J trimming: 4 bases; junction bases outside the gene matches: 8. Germline V gene sequence: CDR1 SGHRS, CDR2 YFSETQ. The CDR3 contains 16 residues.